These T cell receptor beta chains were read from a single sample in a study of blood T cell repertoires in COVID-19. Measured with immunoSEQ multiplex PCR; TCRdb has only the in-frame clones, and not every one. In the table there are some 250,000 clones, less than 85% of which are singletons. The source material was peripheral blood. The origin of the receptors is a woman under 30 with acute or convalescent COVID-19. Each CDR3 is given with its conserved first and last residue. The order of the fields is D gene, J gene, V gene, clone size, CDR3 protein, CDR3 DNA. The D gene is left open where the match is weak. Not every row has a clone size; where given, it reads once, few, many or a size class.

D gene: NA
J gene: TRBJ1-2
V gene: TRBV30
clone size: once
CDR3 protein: CAWSWGEGNYGYTF
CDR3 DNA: TGTGCCTGGAGTTGGGGGGAGGGGAACTATGGCTACACCTTC

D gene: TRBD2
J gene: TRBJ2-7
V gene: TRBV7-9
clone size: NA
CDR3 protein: CASSLGSGLAAEQYF
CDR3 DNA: TGTGCCAGCAGCTTAGGTTCGGGACTAGCGGCGGAGCAGTACTTC

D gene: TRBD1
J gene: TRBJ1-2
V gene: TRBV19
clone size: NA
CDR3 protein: CASSRNRDSRGGGYTF
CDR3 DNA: TGTGCCAGTAGTCGTAACCGGGACAGTCGAGGGGGTGGCTACACCTTC

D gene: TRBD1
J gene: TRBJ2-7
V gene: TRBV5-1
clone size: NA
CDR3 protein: CASSLDRGMYEQYF
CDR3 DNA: TGCGCCAGCAGCTTGGACAGGGGGATGTACGAGCAGTACTTC

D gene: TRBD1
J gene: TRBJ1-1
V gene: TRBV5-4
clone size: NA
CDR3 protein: CASRAGTGSEAFF
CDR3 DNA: TGTGCCAGCAGGGCCGGGACAGGAAGTGAAGCTTTCTTT

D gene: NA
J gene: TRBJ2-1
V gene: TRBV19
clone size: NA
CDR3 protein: CASSIQPGTSNEQFF
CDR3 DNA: TGTGCCAGTAGTATACAGCCCGGGACTTCGAATGAGCAGTTCTTC

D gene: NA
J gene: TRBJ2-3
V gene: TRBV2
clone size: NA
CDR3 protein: CASSASASLGTDTQYF
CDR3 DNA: TGTGCCAGCAGTGCATCGGCTAGTTTGGGCACAGATACGCAGTATTTT

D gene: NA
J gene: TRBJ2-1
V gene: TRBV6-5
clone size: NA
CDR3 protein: CASSYSSLVGDEQFF
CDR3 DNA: TGTGCCAGCAGTTACTCCTCTCTGGTGGGCGATGAGCAGTTCTTC

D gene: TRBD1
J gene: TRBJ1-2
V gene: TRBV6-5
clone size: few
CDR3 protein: CASSYSSGQGTRGYTF
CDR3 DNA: TGTGCCAGCAGTTACTCGAGTGGACAGGGTACGAGAGGCTACACCTTC

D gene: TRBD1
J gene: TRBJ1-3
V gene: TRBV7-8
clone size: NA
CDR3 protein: CASSLGQGTSGNTIYF
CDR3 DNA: TGTGCCAGCAGCTTAGGACAGGGAACCTCTGGAAACACCATATATTTT

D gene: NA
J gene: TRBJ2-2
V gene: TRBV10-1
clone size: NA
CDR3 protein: CASSKVRGTGELFF
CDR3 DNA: TGCGCCAGCAGTAAAGTTCGGGGGACCGGGGAGCTGTTTTTT

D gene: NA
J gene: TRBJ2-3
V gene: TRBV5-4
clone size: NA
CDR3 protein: CASSSFDLQYF
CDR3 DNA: TGTGCCAGCAGCTCGTTCGATCTACAGTATTTT

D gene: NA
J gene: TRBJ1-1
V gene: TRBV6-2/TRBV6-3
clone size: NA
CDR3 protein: CASSYVRYTEAFF
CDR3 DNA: TGTGCCAGCAGTTATGTGAGATACACTGAAGCTTTCTTT

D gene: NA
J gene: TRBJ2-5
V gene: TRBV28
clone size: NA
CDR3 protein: CASSSTGSWQETQYF
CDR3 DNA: TGTGCCAGCAGTTCCACCGGGAGTTGGCAAGAGACCCAGTACTTC

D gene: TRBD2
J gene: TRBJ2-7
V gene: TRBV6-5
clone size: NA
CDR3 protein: CASSDGLVGAREQYF
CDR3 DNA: TGTGCCAGCAGCGACGGACTAGTTGGGGCTCGAGAGCAGTACTTC

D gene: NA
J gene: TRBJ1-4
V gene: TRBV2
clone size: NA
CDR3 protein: CASSEMGLPNEKLFF
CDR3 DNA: TGTGCCAGCAGTGAAATGGGACTTCCTAATGAAAAACTGTTTTTT

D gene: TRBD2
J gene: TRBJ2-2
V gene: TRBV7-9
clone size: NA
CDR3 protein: CASSLGLAGTHTGELFF
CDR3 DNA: TGTGCCAGCAGCTTAGGGTTAGCGGGGACTCACACCGGGGAGCTGTTTTTT